This T cell receptor (beta chain) emerged from a study of PD-L1 blockade in urothelial cancer. The table came from immunoSEQ multiplex PCR; TCRdb's copy has only in-frame clones and leaves some out. The data hold under 60,000 clones, with about 81% observed a single time. This CDR3 spans 15 amino acids. CDR1 is SGHRS, CDR2 YFSETQ, per germline. V dropped 4 bases and J dropped 2; count of bases not matched to a gene: 6. Time point in this sample: pretreatment peripheral blood. This TCR derives from a man between 65 and 80 years old with urothelial cancer. This chain uses TRBV5-1 with TRBJ2-5; 9 nucleotides agree with TRBD1. The source material was PBMCs, sampled around atezolizumab (anti-PD-L1) treatment. CDR3 nucleotide sequence: TGCGCCAGCAGCCAAGGGACAGGGCATCAAGAGACCCAGTACTTC. Translated, it gives CASSQGTGHQETQYF. Using reference TRBV5-1 and TRBJ2-5 for the parts outside the CDR3, the full variable domain is KAGVTQTPRYLIKTRGQQVTLSCSPISGHRSVSWYQQTPGQGLQFLFEYFSETQRNKGNFPGRFSGRQFSNSRSEMNVSTLELGDSALYLCASSQGTGHQETQYFGPGTRLLVL.